Listed here are 6 T cell receptor beta chains from one sample, sequenced in a study of cytomegalovirus exposure and HLA in healthy donors. Use of 60 Vbeta and 13 Jbeta primers characterized the PCR. Data came from immunoSEQ multiplex PCR; TCRdb stores just in-frame clones and leaves some out. The sample shows 200,000 to 250,000 clones, around 89% of them seen only once. Sequenced: PBMCs. These receptors all come from a woman under 30 in good health and CMV-seronegative.

The rearrangement links TRBV4-1 to TRBJ2-4, with 11 bases matching TRBD2. With 0 bases clipped from V and 0 bases from J, the junction kept 7 bases outside the gene matches. There are 19 residues in the CDR3. Germline-derived CDR1 and CDR2 are MGHRA and YSYEKL. As DNA, the CDR3 is TGCGCCAGCAGCCAAGAGGAACTAGCGGGGGCCAAAGCCAAAAACATTCAGTACTTC. Translation: CASSQEELAGAKAKNIQYF.

The chain employs TRBV13 and TRBJ1-1; D gene ambiguous. Trimming cost V 0 bases and J 6 bases, with 5 bases left between them. CDR1 is PRHDT and CDR2 is FYEKMQ in the germline V gene (reference sequence). This CDR3 contains 12 residues. In DNA form, the CDR3 reads TGTGCCAGCAGCTTAGGCCCCGCTGAAGCTTTCTTT. Amino acid sequence: CASSLGPAEAFF.

The V call is TRBV30, the J call TRBJ2-2, with D perhaps matching TRBD2 (6 bases). The CDR3 totals 15 residues. With 4 bases removed from V and 7 bases from J, the gap between germline ends came to 19 bases. CDR1 and CDR2 from the germline V gene are GTSNPN and SVGIG (reference sequence). The DNA for the CDR3 is TGTGCCTGGACCCTAAACGGGACTCCAAGCGGGGAGCTGTTTTTT. It encodes CAWTLNGTPSGELFF.

For the CDR3, the DNA is TGTGCCAGCTCACCAATTCAGGGGTCCTACAATGAGCAGTTCTTC. Translation: CASSPIQGSYNEQFF. The rearrangement uses TRBV18 and TRBJ2-1; D perhaps matches TRBD1 (6 bases). CDR1 and CDR2 (germline): KGHSH, LQKENI. This CDR3 is 15 amino acids long. Trimming left V 2 bases short and J 1 base short, with 9 bases between.

The rearrangement links TRBV4-2 to TRBJ2-2, with 8 bases lining up with TRBD2. Germline V gene lookup returns CDR1 LGHNA and CDR2 YNFKEQ. The CDR3 sequence is 19 residues long. Trimming cost V 0 bases and J 6 bases; bases outside gene matches: 15. The CDR3 sequence is CASSQDDARGTGGAGELFF. The CDR3 nucleotides are TGTGCCAGCAGCCAAGATGACGCTCGAGGGACGGGAGGGGCCGGGGAGCTGTTTTTT.

V and J are TRBV2 and TRBJ2-3; D possibly corresponds to TRBD1 (5 bases). The CDR3 loop spans 12 amino acids. In germline, CDR1 is SNHLY, CDR2 FYNNEI. The V end lost 5 bases, the J end lost 6 bases, and 9 bases lay between the germline ends. CDR3 sequence: CASSIQGDTQYF. For the CDR3, the DNA is TGTGCCAGCAGTATCCAGGGCGATACGCAGTATTTT.